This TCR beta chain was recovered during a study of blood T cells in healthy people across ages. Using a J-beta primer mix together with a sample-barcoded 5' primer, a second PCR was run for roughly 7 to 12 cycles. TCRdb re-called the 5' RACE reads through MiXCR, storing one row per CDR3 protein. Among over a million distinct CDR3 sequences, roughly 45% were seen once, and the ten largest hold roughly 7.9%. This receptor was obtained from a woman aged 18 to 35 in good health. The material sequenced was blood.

CDR3 loop: CASSTQGRGYTF. Written as DNA, the CDR3 is TGTGCCAGCAGTACACAGGGTCGTGGCTACACCTTC. The chain uses TRBV12-3 or TRBV12-4 and TRBJ1-2, with a weak D call TRBD1 (6 bases). The ends were cut back, 5 bases at V and 7 bases at J, with 11 bases in the middle. The CDR3 is made up of 12 amino acids.